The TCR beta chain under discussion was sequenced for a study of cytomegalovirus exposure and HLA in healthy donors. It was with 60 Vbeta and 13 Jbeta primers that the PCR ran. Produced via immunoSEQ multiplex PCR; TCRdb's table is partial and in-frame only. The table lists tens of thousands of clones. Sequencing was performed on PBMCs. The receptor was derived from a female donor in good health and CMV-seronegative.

CDR3 in amino acids: CAWSLAYEQYF. CDR3 DNA: TGTGCCTGGAGTCTAGCCTACGAGCAGTACTTC. The chain is built from TRBV30 and TRBJ2-7; D not resolved. CDR1 and CDR2 (germline): GTSNPN, SVGIG (reference sequence). This CDR3 region has 11 residues. The V and J ends lost 2 bases and 2 bases respectively, with 4 bases between them.